This T cell receptor beta chain was recovered during a study of spatial heterogeneity in lung cancer. The sample's time point: sample taken at primary tumor resection. The authors sequenced whole RNA from tumor, nontumor lung or frozen PBMC without sorting. TCRdb passed the 5' RACE reads through MiXCR, listing each CDR3 protein once. The top ten hold 30% to 40% of the sample, which has under 13,000 distinct CDR3 sequences, roughly a quarter seen once. The CDR3 runs to 12 residues. With 6 bases clipped from V and 2 bases from J, the junction kept 1 base outside the gene matches. CDR1 SGHRS and CDR2 YFSETQ come from the germline V gene. The sample holds a few counts of this clonotype.

The clonotype originates from a female donor with early-stage non-small cell lung cancer. The chain carries TRBV5-1 and TRBJ2-5, with 7 bases identical to TRBD2. The specimen was PBMCs, collected at surgery. As DNA, the CDR3 is TGCGCCAGCACGGGGGGTCAAGAGACCCAGTACTTC. Translated, it gives CASTGGQETQYF.